The 23 T cell receptor beta chains below come from one sample, sequenced in a study of cytomegalovirus exposure and HLA in healthy donors. The primer mix had 60 Vbeta and 13 Jbeta primers. TCRdb's table, derived via immunoSEQ multiplex PCR, lists solely in-frame clones and lacks some. The sample carries approximately 190,000 clones, about 70% recorded once. Input material: PBMCs. The receptor set was obtained from a man aged 35-49 years in good health and CMV-seropositive.

The genes are TRBV5-1 and TRBJ2-1; 14 bases map to TRBD2. Germline CDR1 SGHRS, CDR2 YFSETQ. The ends lost 4 bases at V and 8 bases at J; junction bases unmatched: 5. This CDR3 has 15 amino acids. The CDR3 DNA reads TGCGCCAGCAGCCCGACTAGCGGGGGGGCCCATGAGCAGTTCTTC. It encodes CASSPTSGGAHEQFF.

Regarding this clone: The junction shows a germline mismatch at one end, possibly a read error. The same CDR3 also results from other DNA sequences found in this sample. This chain connects TRBV6-5 to TRBJ1-2; no definite D call. Germline V CDR1 and CDR2: MNHEY, SVGAGI. This CDR3 has 13 amino acids. CDR3 bases: TGCGCCAGCAGCCCTGGGCCTAACTATGGCTACACCTTC. This sequence encodes CASSPGPNYGYTF.

Only a few counts were recorded for this clone. The rearrangement uses TRBV4-1 and TRBJ1-5, with no clear D. Germline V gives CDR1 MGHRA, CDR2 YSYEKL. The CDR3 extends over 15 amino acids. V gave up 3 bases and J gave up 11 bases, with 20 bases separating them. The CDR3: CASSHGLDGSAAQHF. CDR3 DNA: TGCGCCAGCAGCCATGGATTAGACGGGTCCGCGGCCCAGCATTTT.

V is TRBV27 and J is TRBJ2-7; 8 nucleotides match TRBD1. Germline V CDR1 and CDR2: MNHEY, SMNVEV (reference sequence). The CDR3 extends over 14 amino acids. J gave up 3 bases and V 2 bases, and 3 bases lay outside the gene matches. The DNA of the CDR3 is TGTGCCAGCAGTTTACGAACAGGGGGCTACGAGCAGTACTTC. This translates into CASSLRTGGYEQYF.

Only a few counts were recorded for this clone. The gene calls are TRBV6-5 and TRBJ2-3, with D perhaps matching TRBD2 (6 bases). V shed 0 bases and J shed 4 bases, with 14 bases lying between them. This CDR3 has 16 residues. Looked up from germline, CDR1 is MNHEY and CDR2 is SVGAGI. The CDR3: CASSYSEEASADTQYF. The CDR3 region has the DNA TGTGCCAGCAGTTACTCGGAGGAGGCTAGCGCAGATACGCAGTATTTT.

The V gene is TRBV7-9, the J gene TRBJ2-3, with 10 bases matching TRBD1. The V segment lost 7 bases and the J segment 4 bases; nucleotides outside the gene matches: 8. There are 15 residues in the CDR3. Germline values: CDR1 SEHNR, CDR2 FQNEAQ (reference sequence). The CDR3 protein is CASTFWTGGADTQYF. As DNA, the CDR3 is TGTGCCAGCACCTTTTGGACAGGGGGGGCAGATACGCAGTATTTT.

The V gene is TRBV7-3, the J gene TRBJ2-2; TRBD2 might be the D (6 bases). From germline, CDR1 is SGHTA and CDR2 FQGTGA. Trimming shortened V by 4 bases and J by 1 base, and 16 bases separated the two germline ends. This CDR3 region has 17 residues. The CDR3 protein is CASSYSLVGGNTGELFF. CDR3 coding DNA: TGTGCCAGCAGCTATTCCCTCGTGGGGGGGAACACCGGGGAGCTGTTTTTT. The full variable domain, in which reference TRBV7-3 and TRBJ2-2 provide the parts outside the CDR3, is GAGVSQTPSNKVTEKGKYVELRCDPISGHTALYWYRQSLGQGPEFLIYFQGTGAADDSGLPNDRFFAVRPEGSVSTLKIQRTERGDSAVYLCASSYSLVGGNTGELFFGEGSRLTVL.

V gene TRBV4-1 combines with J gene TRBJ1-5, with 8 bases lining up with TRBD1. The CDR3 has 17 residues. The V gene's germline CDR1 is MGHRA and CDR2 YSYEKL. J lost 4 bases, V lost 1 base, and 9 bases had no gene match. This CDR3 reads CASSQADRGAGNQPQHF. CDR3 bases: TGCGCCAGCAGCCAAGCAGACAGGGGCGCCGGAAATCAGCCCCAGCATTTT.

This clone appeared once. The chain is built from TRBV7-2 and TRBJ1-5, with 7 bases matching TRBD1. The V and J ends lost 5 bases and 3 bases, in that order; junction bases with no gene match: 10. The CDR3 is 16 residues long. CDR1 and CDR2 from the germline V gene are SGHTA and FQGNSA. As DNA, the CDR3 is TGTGCCAGCAGCCGAGCCGGGACAGCTGACAATCAGCCCCAGCATTTT. Its translation: CASSRAGTADNQPQHF.

As DNA, the CDR3 is TGTGCCAGCAGTTTAGTTAAAACTTCCCGGGCCTACGAGCAGTACTTC. Its protein product is CASSLVKTSRAYEQYF. This rearrangement joins TRBV28 to TRBJ2-7; no firm D call. V gave up 2 bases and J gave up 2 bases, with 16 bases separating them. This CDR3 contains 16 residues. The V gene's germline CDR1 is MDHEN and CDR2 SYDVKM.

The chain combines TRBV19 with TRBJ1-3; D perhaps matches TRBD1 (5 bases). The CDR3 consists of 14 residues. The germline V gene encodes CDR1 LNHDA and CDR2 SQIVND (reference sequence). Trimming removed 5 bases from V and 0 bases from J, with 8 bases in between. The CDR3 spells CASSSQVSGNTIYF. For the CDR3, the DNA is TGTGCCAGTAGTTCACAGGTCTCTGGAAACACCATATATTTT.

The chain combines TRBV7-3 with TRBJ2-7, with 7 bases matching TRBD1. Looked up from germline, CDR1 is SGHTA and CDR2 is FQGTGA. The V and J ends lost 3 bases and 4 bases, in that order; junction bases with no gene match: 9. CDR3 length equals 15 residues. The CDR3 region has the DNA TGTGCCAGCAGCTTGTTAGGTACAGGGGAATACGAGCAGTACTTC. It codes for CASSLLGTGEYEQYF.

The V gene is TRBV6-1, the J gene TRBJ2-7; TRBD2 matches 9 bases. This CDR3 is built from 15 residues. CDR1 is MNHNS and CDR2 is SASEGT in the germline V gene. V shed 2 bases, J shed 6 bases, and the junction held 8 bases outside the gene matches. CDR3 sequence: CASSERGGGGSEQYF. The DNA of the CDR3 is TGTGCCAGCAGTGAAAGGGGCGGGGGGGGTTCCGAGCAGTACTTC.

The rearrangement uses TRBV6-6 and TRBJ1-3; D unresolved. The CDR3 has 15 residues. V was trimmed by 5 bases and J by 2 bases, leaving 13 bases between them. Germline CDR1 reads MNHNY; CDR2 reads SVGAGI (reference sequence). DNA for the CDR3: TGTGCCAGCAGTCCGGAGGGCAGTCCTGGAAACACCATATATTTT. It translates to CASSPEGSPGNTIYF.

Comments on this clone: The germline gene is not matched at one end of the junction; a read error may be the cause. The genes are TRBV7-9 and TRBJ1-2; D is ambiguous. CDR3 length equals 12 residues. Per germline, CDR1 SEHNR and CDR2 FQNEAQ (reference sequence). CDR3 protein: CSSSFGEYGYTF. CDR3 nucleotides: TGTTCCAGCAGCTTTGGGGAGTATGGCTACACCTTC.

This clone was detected only a few times. The V gene is TRBV7-9, the J gene TRBJ1-1; 7 positions agree with TRBD1. This CDR3 has 12 amino acids. The junction had 4 bases not matched to a gene; V was cut back by 5 bases and J by 7 bases. CDR1 SEHNR and CDR2 FQNEAQ come from the germline V gene (reference sequence). CDR3 DNA sequence: TGTGCCAGCAGCAGACAGGGAATTGAAGCTTTCTTT. Its protein product is CASSRQGIEAFF.

This clone appeared once. This chain connects TRBV27 to TRBJ1-2, with TRBD1 matching 9 bases. Germline-derived CDR1 and CDR2 are MNHEY and SMNVEV (reference sequence). Trimming at V came to 5 bases and at J to 6 bases, leaving 10 bases not matched to a gene. The CDR3 length is 15 residues. The CDR3 DNA is TGTGCCAGCAGTGGCCCGGGACAGGGATGGAATGGCTACACCTTC. Translated, it gives CASSGPGQGWNGYTF.

This clone was counted a few times. V and J are TRBV6-5 and TRBJ1-3, with D hard to call. CDR1 and CDR2 from the germline V gene are MNHEY and SVGAGI. Trimming pared 0 bases from V and 0 bases from J, leaving 6 bases between. The CDR3 totals 15 residues. CDR3 bases: TGTGCCAGCAGTTACTCAGACTACTCTGGAAACACCATATATTTT. It yields the protein CASSYSDYSGNTIYF.

The V gene is TRBV10-1, the J gene TRBJ1-3, with D perhaps TRBD1 (5 bases). Trimming left V 5 bases short and J 2 bases short, with 16 bases between. The V gene's germline CDR1 is WNHNN and CDR2 SYGVQD (reference sequence). The length of the CDR3 is 16 residues. The DNA for the CDR3 is TGCGCCAGCAGTCATGATAATTCCAGGGCTGGAAACACCATATATTTT. Encoded protein: CASSHDNSRAGNTIYF.

This clone has just a few counts. The chain carries TRBV7-3 and TRBJ2-1, with no clear D. Trimming shortened V by 5 bases and J by 1 base, and 12 bases separated the two germline ends. The CDR3 is 15 amino acids. Per germline, CDR1 SGHTA and CDR2 FQGTGA. The CDR3 here is CASSVSLASYNEQFF. For the CDR3, the DNA is TGTGCCAGCAGCGTTTCCTTGGCATCCTACAATGAGCAGTTCTTC.

The rearrangement uses TRBV6-5 and TRBJ1-2; possibly TRBD1 for D (6 bases). The V gene's germline CDR1 is MNHEY and CDR2 SVGAGI. The CDR3 has 16 residues. With 2 bases removed from V and 3 bases from J, the gap between germline ends came to 16 bases. The chain's CDR3 is CASSYPPQGHYYGYTF. CDR3 DNA: TGTGCCAGCAGTTACCCCCCGCAGGGGCATTACTATGGCTACACCTTC.

The chain is built from TRBV5-6 and TRBJ1-2; 7 nucleotides match TRBD1. This CDR3 region has 12 residues. J was trimmed by 5 bases and V by 7 bases; bases with no gene match: 5. Germline-derived CDR1 and CDR2 are SGHDT and YYEEEE. DNA for the CDR3: TGTGCCAGCTCTCAGGGGGGATATGGCTACACCTTC. Amino acid sequence: CASSQGGYGYTF.

For the CDR3, the DNA is TGTGCCACCGGACGGGACAGGGTTGAGACCCAGTACTTC. Protein: CATGRDRVETQYF. The chain has TRBV15 and TRBJ2-5; 9 bases agree with TRBD1. The CDR3 loop spans 13 amino acids. The J segment lost 5 bases and the V segment lost 8 bases, leaving 6 bases of the junction unmatched. Per germline, CDR1 LNHNV and CDR2 YYDKDF (reference sequence). The full variable domain, with the rest looked up from reference TRBV15 and TRBJ2-5, is DAMVIQNPRYQVTQFGKPVTLSCSQTLNHNVMYWYQQKSSQAPKLLFHYYDKDFNNEADTPDNFQSRRPNTSFCFLDIRSPGLGDTAMYLCATGRDRVETQYFGPGTRLLVL.